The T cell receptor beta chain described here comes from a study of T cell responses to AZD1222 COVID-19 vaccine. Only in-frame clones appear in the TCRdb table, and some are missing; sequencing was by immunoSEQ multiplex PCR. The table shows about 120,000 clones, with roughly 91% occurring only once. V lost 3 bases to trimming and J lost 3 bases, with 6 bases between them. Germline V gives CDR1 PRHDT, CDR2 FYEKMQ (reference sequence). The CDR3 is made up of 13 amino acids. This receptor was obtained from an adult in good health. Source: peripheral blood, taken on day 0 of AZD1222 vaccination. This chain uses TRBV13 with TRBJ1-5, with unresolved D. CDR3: CASSLSPNQPQHF. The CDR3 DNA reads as TGTGCCAGCAGCTTGTCCCCCAATCAGCCCCAGCATTTT.